The 8 T cell receptor beta chains reported below all come from one sample, sequenced in a study of control samples from healthy donors and cancer patients. Libraries were prepared by immunoSEQ multiplex PCR; TCRdb keeps only in-frame clonotypes and omits some of them. The sample has roughly 76,000 clones, approximately 93% seen once. Sequencing used PBMCs. Receptor source: a woman between 40 and 50 years old with lung cancer.

V is TRBV2 and J is TRBJ2-5; D gene uncertain. V was clipped by 5 bases and J by 5 bases, with 12 bases between them. CDR1 SNHLY and CDR2 FYNNEI come from the germline V gene. The CDR3 length is 13 residues. CDR3: CASSSDRLETQYF. In DNA, the CDR3 is TGTGCCAGCAGTTCAGATCGGCTGGAGACCCAGTACTTC.

The chain has TRBV7-9 and TRBJ2-2; D is unresolved. Germline V gene sequence: CDR1 SEHNR, CDR2 FQNEAQ (reference sequence). This CDR3 has 13 residues. V was pared by 1 base and J by 1 base, with 1 base between. The CDR3 loop is CASSLGNTGELFF. CDR3 bases: TGTGCCAGCAGCTTAGGGAACACCGGGGAGCTGTTTTTT.

The chain carries TRBV18 and TRBJ1-2; D is possibly TRBD1 (5 bases). Germline lookup yields CDR1 KGHSH and CDR2 LQKENI. This CDR3 comprises 13 residues. Trimming removed 3 bases at V and 5 bases at J, with 10 bases between. The DNA of the CDR3 is TGTGCCAGCTCACCGAGCAGGGAATATGGCTACACCTTC. Translating it yields CASSPSREYGYTF.

The chain has TRBV9 and TRBJ1-4; D ambiguous. There are 15 residues in the CDR3. Germline loops: CDR1 SGDLS, CDR2 YYNGEE. The germline V and J ends were trimmed by 0 bases and 7 bases, with 13 bases remaining between them. For the CDR3, the DNA is TGTGCCAGCAGCGTAGGACTGTCATCGGGTGAAAAACTGTTTTTT. It specifies CASSVGLSSGEKLFF.

The chain uses TRBV11-3 and TRBJ1-1, with D possibly TRBD1 on 5 matching bases. Germline CDR1 reads SGHNT; CDR2 reads YENEEA. This CDR3 has 19 amino acids. Between the trimmed V and J ends, which lost 0 bases and 0 bases, there was a span of 20 bases. For the CDR3, the DNA is TGTGCCAGCAGCTTAGACCTCCCCGTCATGGCAGGGATGAACACTGAAGCTTTCTTT. Translated: CASSLDLPVMAGMNTEAFF.

The V and J genes are TRBV12-5 and TRBJ2-1; possible D gene TRBD1, 7 bases. CDR1 and CDR2 (germline): LGHNT, FRNRAP. The germline V and J ends were trimmed by 7 bases and 9 bases, with 16 bases remaining between them. CDR3 length: 13 residues. The DNA of the CDR3 is TGTGCTAGTGCCATCCGGAGGGACAGTGAGCAGTTCTTC. It codes for CASAIRRDSEQFF.

The CDR3 DNA sequence: TGTGCCAGCAGCGTGACTAGCTCCCCCTACGAGCAGTACTTC. As protein: CASSVTSSPYEQYF. The chain uses TRBV9 and TRBJ2-7, with TRBD2 matching 7 bases. The CDR3 covers 14 residues. J gave up 2 bases and V 2 bases, and 4 bases lay outside the gene matches. The germline gives CDR1 SGDLS, CDR2 YYNGEE.

The chain is built from TRBV5-1 and TRBJ2-1, with D perhaps matching TRBD2 (6 bases). Trimming took 5 bases from V and 6 from J, leaving 18 bases between them. Germline V gene lookup returns CDR1 SGHRS and CDR2 YFSETQ. The CDR3 is 15 amino acids. The CDR3 bases are TGCGCCAGCAGTCCGGGGGAAAGGTGGTTCAATGAGCAGTTCTTC. Encoded protein: CASSPGERWFNEQFF.